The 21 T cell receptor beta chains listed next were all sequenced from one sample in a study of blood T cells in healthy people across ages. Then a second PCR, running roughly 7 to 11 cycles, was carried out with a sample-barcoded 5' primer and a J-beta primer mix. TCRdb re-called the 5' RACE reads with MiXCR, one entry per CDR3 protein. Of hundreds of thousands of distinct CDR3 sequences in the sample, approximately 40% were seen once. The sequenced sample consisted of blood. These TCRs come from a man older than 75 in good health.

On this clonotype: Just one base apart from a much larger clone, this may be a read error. The CDR3 here is CSTRTEITETPYF. The CDR3 DNA follows: TGCAGCACAAGGACAGAAATTACGGAGACCCCGTACTTC. V is TRBV29-1 and J is TRBJ2-5; the D gene is possibly TRBD1 (6 bases). From germline, CDR1 is SQVTM and CDR2 ANQGSEA. The CDR3 spans 13 residues.

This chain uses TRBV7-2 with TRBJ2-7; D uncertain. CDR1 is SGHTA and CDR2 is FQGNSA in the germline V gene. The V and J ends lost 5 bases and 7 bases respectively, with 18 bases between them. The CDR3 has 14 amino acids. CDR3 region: CASSLVQSTSEQYF. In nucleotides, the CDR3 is TGTGCCAGCAGCCTAGTGCAGTCGACGAGTGAGCAGTACTTC.

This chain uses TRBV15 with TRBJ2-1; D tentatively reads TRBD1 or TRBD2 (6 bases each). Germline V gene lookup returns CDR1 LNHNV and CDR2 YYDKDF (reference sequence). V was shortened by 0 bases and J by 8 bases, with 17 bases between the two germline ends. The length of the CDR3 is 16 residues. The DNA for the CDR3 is TGTGCCACCAGCAGAGAAGGGGGACTTTCGAAGGATGAGCAGTTCTTC. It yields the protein CATSREGGLSKDEQFF.

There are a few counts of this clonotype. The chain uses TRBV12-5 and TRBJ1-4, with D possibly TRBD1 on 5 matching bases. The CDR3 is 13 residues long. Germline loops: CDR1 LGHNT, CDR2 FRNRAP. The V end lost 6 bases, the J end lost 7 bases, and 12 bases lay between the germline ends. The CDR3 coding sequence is TGTGCTAGTGGAAGGGACCGGGTTGAAAAACTGTTTTTT. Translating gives CASGRDRVEKLFF.

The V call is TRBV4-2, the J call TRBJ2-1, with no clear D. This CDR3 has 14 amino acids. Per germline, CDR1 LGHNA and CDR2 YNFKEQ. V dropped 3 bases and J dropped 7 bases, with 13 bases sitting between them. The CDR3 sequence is CASSQTGLGNEQFF. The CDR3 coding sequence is TGTGCCAGCAGCCAGACCGGGCTGGGGAATGAGCAGTTCTTC.

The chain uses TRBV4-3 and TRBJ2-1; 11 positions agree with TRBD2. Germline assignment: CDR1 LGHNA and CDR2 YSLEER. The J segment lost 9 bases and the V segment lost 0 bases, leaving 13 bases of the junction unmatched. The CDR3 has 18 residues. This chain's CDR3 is CASSQELAGAVTVFEQFF. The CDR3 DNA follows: TGCGCCAGCAGCCAAGAACTAGCGGGAGCCGTAACGGTCTTTGAGCAGTTCTTC.

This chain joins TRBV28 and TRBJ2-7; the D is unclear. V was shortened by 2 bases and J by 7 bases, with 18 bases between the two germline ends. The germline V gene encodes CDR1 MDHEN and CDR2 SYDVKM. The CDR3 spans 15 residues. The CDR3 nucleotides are TGTGCCAGCAGTTTACGCGTCGACTTAGGTGATGAGCAGTACTTC. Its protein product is CASSLRVDLGDEQYF.

The CDR3 bases are TGTGCCAGCAGCCAACTGCACAGGGGCTCCTACGAGCAGTACTTC. It yields the protein CASSQLHRGSYEQYF. The chain combines TRBV3-1 with TRBJ2-7, with 7 bases identical to TRBD1. This CDR3 has 15 amino acids. V was pared by 2 bases and J by 0 bases, with 4 bases of the junction left unmatched. The germline V gene encodes CDR1 LGHDT and CDR2 YNNKEL (reference sequence).

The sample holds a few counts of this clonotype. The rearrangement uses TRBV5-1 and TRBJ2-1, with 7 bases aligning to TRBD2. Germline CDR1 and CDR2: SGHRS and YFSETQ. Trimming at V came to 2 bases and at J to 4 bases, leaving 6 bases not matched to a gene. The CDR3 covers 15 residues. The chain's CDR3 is CASSLSLAEYNEQFF. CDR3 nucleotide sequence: TGCGCCAGCAGCTTATCGCTAGCGGAATACAATGAGCAGTTCTTC.

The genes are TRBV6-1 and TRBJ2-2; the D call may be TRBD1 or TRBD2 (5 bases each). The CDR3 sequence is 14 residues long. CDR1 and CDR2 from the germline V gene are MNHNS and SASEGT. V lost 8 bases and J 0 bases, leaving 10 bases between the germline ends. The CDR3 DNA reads TGTGCCAGCGGGACGGATACGAACACCGGGGAGCTGTTTTTT. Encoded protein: CASGTDTNTGELFF.

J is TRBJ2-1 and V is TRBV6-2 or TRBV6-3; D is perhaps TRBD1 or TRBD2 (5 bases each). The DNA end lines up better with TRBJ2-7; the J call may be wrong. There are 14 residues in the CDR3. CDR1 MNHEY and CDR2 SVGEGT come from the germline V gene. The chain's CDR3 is CASISGAGLNEQYF. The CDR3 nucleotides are TGTGCCAGCATCTCCGGGGCAGGGTTAAATGAGCAGTACTTC.

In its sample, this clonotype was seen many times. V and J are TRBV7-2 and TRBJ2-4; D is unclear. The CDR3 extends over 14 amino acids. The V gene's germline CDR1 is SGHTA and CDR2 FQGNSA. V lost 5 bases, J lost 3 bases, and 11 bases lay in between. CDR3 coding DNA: TGTGCCAGCAGCACGGCACAGCTCAAAAACATTCAGTACTTC. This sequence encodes CASSTAQLKNIQYF. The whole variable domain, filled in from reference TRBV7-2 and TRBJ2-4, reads GAGVSQSPSNKVTEKGKDVELRCDPISGHTALYWYRQSLGQGLEFLIYFQGNSAPDKSGLPSDRFSAERTGGSVSTLTIQRTQQEDSAVYLCASSTAQLKNIQYFGAGTRLSVL.

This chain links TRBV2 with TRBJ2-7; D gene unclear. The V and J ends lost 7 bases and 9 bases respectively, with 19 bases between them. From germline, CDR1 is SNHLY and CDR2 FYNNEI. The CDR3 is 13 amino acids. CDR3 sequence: CASNPNEMFAQYF. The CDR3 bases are TGTGCCAGCAATCCAAACGAGATGTTCGCGCAGTACTTC.

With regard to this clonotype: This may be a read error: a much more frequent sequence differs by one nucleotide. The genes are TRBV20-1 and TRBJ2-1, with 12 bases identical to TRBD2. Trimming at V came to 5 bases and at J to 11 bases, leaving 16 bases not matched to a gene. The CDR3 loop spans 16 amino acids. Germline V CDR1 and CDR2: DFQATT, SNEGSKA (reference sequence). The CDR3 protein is CSADRLAGVDQNKQFF. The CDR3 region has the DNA TGCAGTGCTGACCGACTAGCGGGAGTGGACCAGAATAAGCAGTTCTTC.

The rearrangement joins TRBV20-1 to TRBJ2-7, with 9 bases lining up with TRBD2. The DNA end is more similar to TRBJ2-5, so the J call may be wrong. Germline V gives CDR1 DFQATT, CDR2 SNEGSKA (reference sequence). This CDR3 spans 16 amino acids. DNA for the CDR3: TGCAGTGCCCTCCCCCCCCTAGCGGGGAGCCAAGAGACCCAGTACTTC. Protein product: CSALPPLAGSQETQYF.

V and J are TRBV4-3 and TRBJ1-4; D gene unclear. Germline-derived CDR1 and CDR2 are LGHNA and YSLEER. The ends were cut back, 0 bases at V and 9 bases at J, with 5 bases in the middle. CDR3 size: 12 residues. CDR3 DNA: TGCGCCAGCAGCCAAGATGGACAAAAACTGTTTTTT. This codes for CASSQDGQKLFF.

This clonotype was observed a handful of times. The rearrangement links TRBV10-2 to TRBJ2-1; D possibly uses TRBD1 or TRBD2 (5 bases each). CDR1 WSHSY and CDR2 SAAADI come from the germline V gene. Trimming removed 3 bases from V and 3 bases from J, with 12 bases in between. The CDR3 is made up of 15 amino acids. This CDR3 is CASSDRTGRYNEQFF. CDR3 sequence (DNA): TGCGCCAGCAGTGATAGAACGGGACGCTACAATGAGCAGTTCTTC.

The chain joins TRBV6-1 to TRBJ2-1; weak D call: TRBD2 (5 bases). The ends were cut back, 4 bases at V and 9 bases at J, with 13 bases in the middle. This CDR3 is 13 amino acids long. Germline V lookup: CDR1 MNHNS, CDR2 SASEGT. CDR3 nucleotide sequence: TGTGCCAGCAGTGTTCTAGCCATTAGTGAGCAGTTCTTC. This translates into CASSVLAISEQFF.

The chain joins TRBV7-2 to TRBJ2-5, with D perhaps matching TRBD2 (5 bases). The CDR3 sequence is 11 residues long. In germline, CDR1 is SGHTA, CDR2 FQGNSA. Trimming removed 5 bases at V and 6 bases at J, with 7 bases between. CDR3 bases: TGTGCCAGCAGCGGGAGTAAGACCCAGTACTTC. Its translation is CASSGSKTQYF.

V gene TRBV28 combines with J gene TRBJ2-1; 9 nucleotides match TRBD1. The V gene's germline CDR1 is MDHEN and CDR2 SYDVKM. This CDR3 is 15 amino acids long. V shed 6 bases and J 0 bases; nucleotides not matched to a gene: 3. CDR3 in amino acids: CASRLQGASYNEQFF. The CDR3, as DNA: TGTGCCAGCAGACTACAGGGGGCCTCCTACAATGAGCAGTTCTTC.

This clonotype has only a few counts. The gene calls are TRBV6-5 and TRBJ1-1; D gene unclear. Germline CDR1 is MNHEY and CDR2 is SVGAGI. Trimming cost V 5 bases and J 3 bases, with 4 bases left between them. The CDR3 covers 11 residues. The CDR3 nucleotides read TGTGCCAGCAGTGGGGACACTGAAGCTTTCTTT. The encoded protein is CASSGDTEAFF.